These 3 T cell receptor beta chains originate from one sample sequenced in a study of cytomegalovirus exposure and HLA in healthy donors. The primer mix had 60 Vbeta and 13 Jbeta primers. The data were produced by immunoSEQ multiplex PCR, yet TCRdb's version contains in-frame clones alone and is incomplete. This sample yields around 170,000 clones, of which about 82% are seen a single time; 1% belongs to the top ten. Sequencing was carried out using PBMCs. The origin of the receptors is a woman aged 45-59 years in good health and CMV-seropositive.

The rearrangement uses TRBV5-6 and TRBJ2-7; unclear D gene. Germline loops: CDR1 SGHDT, CDR2 YYEEEE. With 8 bases removed from V and 4 bases from J, the gap between germline ends came to 22 bases. The CDR3 runs 15 residues. The CDR3 spells CASFFKQKAAYEQYF. In DNA form, the CDR3 reads TGTGCCAGTTTTTTCAAGCAGAAGGCGGCATACGAGCAGTACTTC. Complete variable domain (other parts from reference TRBV5-6 and TRBJ2-7): DAGVTQSPTHLIKTRGQQVTLRCSPKSGHDTVSWYQQALGQGPQFIFQYYEEEERQRGNFPDRFSGHQFPNYSSELNVNALLLGDSALYLCASFFKQKAAYEQYFGPGTRLTVT.

This clone was recorded once. CDR3 loop: CASSLGQGMAMGYTF. CDR3 nucleotide sequence: TGTGCCAGCAGCTTAGGGCAGGGAATGGCAATGGGCTACACCTTC. This chain joins TRBV7-2 and TRBJ1-2; a possible D gene is TRBD1 (5 bases). V gave up 1 base and J gave up 8 bases, with 17 bases separating them. CDR1 is SGHTA and CDR2 is FQGNSA in the germline V gene. The CDR3 runs to 15 residues.

The J gene is TRBJ2-1, the V gene TRBV29-1; 10 positions match TRBD2. The CDR3 consists of 14 residues. CDR1 and CDR2 (germline): SQVTM, ANQGSEA. The chain's CDR3 is CSYLAGEGYNEQFF. The CDR3 bases are TGCAGTTACCTAGCGGGAGAAGGATACAATGAGCAGTTCTTC.